This TCR beta chain was sequenced during a study of blood T cell repertoires in COVID-19. The wider study: Specimens from acute and convalescent COVID-19 originated in the United States, Italy and Spain.

The V gene lost 4 bases and the J gene lost 5 bases, with 17 bases spanning the gap. Germline V gene data show CDR1 as SNHLY and CDR2 as FYNNEI. The CDR3 has 15 amino acids. The data were produced by immunoSEQ multiplex PCR, yet TCRdb's version contains in-frame clones alone and is incomplete. The data show approximately 350,000 clones, with more than 80% seen just once and under 4% held by the top ten. The clonotype originates from a woman aged 25 to 45 with COVID-19, enrolled during active disease. The sample consisted of peripheral blood. The chain uses TRBV2 and TRBJ2-5; D is possibly TRBD1 (6 bases). CDR3 amino acids: CASSGNRAWDETQYF. The CDR3 DNA reads as TGTGCCAGCAGTGGTAACAGGGCCTGGGACGAGACCCAGTACTTC.